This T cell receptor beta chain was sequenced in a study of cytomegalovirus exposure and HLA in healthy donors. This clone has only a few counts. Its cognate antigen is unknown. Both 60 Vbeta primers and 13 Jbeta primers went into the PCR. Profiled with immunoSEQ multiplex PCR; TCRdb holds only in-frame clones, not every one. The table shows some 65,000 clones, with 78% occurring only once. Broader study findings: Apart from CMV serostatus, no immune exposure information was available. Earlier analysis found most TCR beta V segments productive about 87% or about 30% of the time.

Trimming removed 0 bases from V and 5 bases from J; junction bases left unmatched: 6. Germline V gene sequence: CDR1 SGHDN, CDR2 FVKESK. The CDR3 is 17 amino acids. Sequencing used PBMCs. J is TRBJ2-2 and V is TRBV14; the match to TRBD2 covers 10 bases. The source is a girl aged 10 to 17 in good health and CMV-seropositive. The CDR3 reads CASSQEALAGATGELFF. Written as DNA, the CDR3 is TGTGCCAGCAGCCAAGAGGCCCTAGCGGGAGCTACCGGGGAGCTGTTTTTT.